The entry below gives a single TCR beta chain sequence along with its context. The sample belongs to a study of Ad26.COV2.S vaccination and SARS-CoV-2 variants. V was pared by 1 base and J by 3 bases, with 10 bases between. The CDR3 extends over 15 amino acids. CDR1 is SGHRS, CDR2 YFSETQ, per germline. The treatment denotes: some 20 received Ad26.COV2.S at low or high dose, single or two shots; five or six received placebo; per-sample allocation not given. Following the first vaccine or placebo injection, samples were taken on day 63. A Boston donor was an adult aged 18-55 years. The study used a vaccine consisting of an Ad26 vector that expressed Wuhan-strain SARS-CoV-2 spike. Here immunoSEQ multiplex PCR was the method, and the copy in TCRdb shows in-frame clones only, minus some. Here the sample spans 410,000 or so clones, about nine tenths being singletons.

The clonotype comes from a person aged 18 to 65 who received the Ad26.COV2.S COVID-19 vaccine or a placebo. Sequencing used peripheral blood, obtained in a trial of Ad26.COV2.S vaccine versus placebo. The chain recombines TRBV5-1 with TRBJ2-2; the D is unclear. CDR3 sequence reads: CASSLSGPYTGELFF. DNA for the CDR3: TGCGCCAGCAGCTTGTCCGGGCCCTACACCGGGGAGCTGTTTTTT.